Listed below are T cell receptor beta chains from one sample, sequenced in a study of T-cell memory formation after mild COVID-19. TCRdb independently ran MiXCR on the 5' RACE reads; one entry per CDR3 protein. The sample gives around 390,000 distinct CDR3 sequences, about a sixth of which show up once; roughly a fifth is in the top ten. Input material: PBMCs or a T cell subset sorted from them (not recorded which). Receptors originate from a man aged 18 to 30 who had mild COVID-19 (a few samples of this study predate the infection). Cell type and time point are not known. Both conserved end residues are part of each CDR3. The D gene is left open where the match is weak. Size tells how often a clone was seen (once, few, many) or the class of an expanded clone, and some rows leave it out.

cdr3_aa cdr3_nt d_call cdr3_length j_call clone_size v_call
CASSLSLLADTEAFF TGTGCCAGCAGTTTATCTCTCCTGGCGGACACTGAAGCTTTCTTT . 15 TRBJ1-1 once TRBV27
CASTLKASGAETQYF TGTGCCAGCACCCTCAAGGCTAGCGGGGCAGAGACCCAGTACTTC TRBD2 15 TRBJ2-5 . TRBV7-6
CAISESVGPGQGDYEQYF TGTGCCATCAGTGAGTCGGTGGGGCCGGGACAGGGGGACTATGAGCAGTACTTC TRBD1 18 TRBJ2-7 . TRBV10-3
CASSIVVYTYEQFF TGTGCCAGTAGTATAGTTGTCTACACCTATGAGCAGTTCTTC . 14 TRBJ2-1 . TRBV19
CASSQVSGGAEGEQFF TGTGCCAGCAGCCAAGTGAGCGGGGGGGCTGAGGGTGAGCAGTTCTTC TRBD2 16 TRBJ2-1 . TRBV4-2
CASSPSYWAEAFF TGTGCCAGCAGCCCGTCTTATTGGGCTGAAGCTTTCTTT . 13 TRBJ1-1 few TRBV9
CASRFGGAEAFF TGTGCCAGCAGGTTCGGGGGGGCTGAAGCTTTCTTT . 12 TRBJ1-1 few TRBV12-3/TRBV12-4
CASSLGMGADEAFF TGCGCCAGCAGCTTGGGTATGGGGGCAGATGAAGCTTTCTTT . 14 TRBJ1-1 . TRBV5-1
CASRTSGNPYNEQFF TGTGCCAGCAGAACCAGCGGGAACCCCTACAATGAGCAGTTCTTC TRBD2 15 TRBJ2-1 few TRBV7-2
CASSLVPQGTEAFF TGTGCCAGCAGCTTAGTTCCCCAGGGCACTGAAGCTTTCTTT . 14 TRBJ1-1 . TRBV7-2
CASSQEGEGLYGKTIYF TGCGCCAGCAGCCAAGAAGGGGAGGGGTTGTATGGAAAAACCATATATTTT . 17 TRBJ1-3 few TRBV4-3
CASSHGQFYGYTF TGTGCCAGCAGCCACGGACAGTTCTATGGCTACACCTTC . 13 TRBJ1-2 . TRBV12-3/TRBV12-4
CSFRQGGNTGELFF TGCAGTTTCAGACAGGGTGGGAACACCGGGGAGCTGTTTTTT TRBD1 14 TRBJ2-2 . TRBV20-1
CRAPARGVGYEQYF TGCAGGGCCCCAGCCCGAGGGGTTGGGTACGAGCAGTACTTC . 14 TRBJ2-7 . TRBV20-1
CASSLSTFFSQPQHF TGTGCCAGCAGTTTATCGACGTTTTTCAGTCAGCCCCAGCATTTT . 15 TRBJ1-5 . TRBV27
CASRPGLAGISTDTQYF TGTGCCAGCAGACCGGGACTAGCGGGGATTAGCACAGATACGCAGTATTTT TRBD2 17 TRBJ2-3 . TRBV7-9
CSVETQGSMDTQYF TGCAGCGTTGAAACGCAGGGATCAATGGATACGCAGTATTTT . 14 TRBJ2-3 few TRBV29-1
CASSPVLTAETQYF TGTGCCAGCAGCCCGGTACTGACGGCTGAGACCCAGTACTTC . 14 TRBJ2-5 few TRBV6-2/TRBV6-3
CASSLADRDSYNEQFF TGTGCCAGCAGCTTAGCTGATCGGGACAGCTACAATGAGCAGTTCTTC TRBD1 16 TRBJ2-1 few TRBV11-2
CASSPLHLAGGPGELFF TGTGCCAGCAGCCCACTCCATCTAGCGGGGGGTCCCGGGGAGCTGTTTTTT TRBD2 17 TRBJ2-2 few TRBV14
CASSPGTSGGKGLSDTQYF TGTGCCAGCAGTCCCGGGACTAGCGGGGGGAAAGGTCTGTCGGATACGCAGTATTTT TRBD2 19 TRBJ2-3 once TRBV28
CASSSPGTRPYNEQFF TGTGCCAGCAGCTCACCGGGGACACGCCCCTACAATGAGCAGTTCTTC . 16 TRBJ2-1 . TRBV7-2
CASSVDPGRSSIQYF TGTGCCAGCAGCGTAGACCCGGGCCGGTCCAGCATTCAGTACTTC . 15 TRBJ2-4 . TRBV9
CAISSQLLAGGTDTQYF TGTGCCATATCAAGCCAGTTACTAGCGGGGGGCACAGATACGCAGTATTTT TRBD2 17 TRBJ2-3 . TRBV10-3
CAARDTGQPQHF TGTGCCGCCCGGGACACTGGTCAGCCCCAGCATTTT . 12 TRBJ1-5 . TRBV10-3
CASSDRGLYNEQFF TGTGCCAGCAGCGACAGGGGGCTATACAATGAGCAGTTCTTC TRBD1 14 TRBJ2-1 few TRBV6-2/TRBV6-3
CASSYNVASSYNSPLHF TGTGCCAGCAGTTACAACGTGGCGAGCTCCTATAATTCACCCCTCCACTTT . 17 TRBJ1-6 once TRBV6-5
CASRPGAQNYGYTF TGTGCCAGCAGGCCAGGGGCGCAAAACTATGGCTACACCTTC . 14 TRBJ1-2 few TRBV12-3/TRBV12-4
CASSRPPGQGAWDF TGTGCCAGCAGTAGACCCCCAGGACAGGGGGCTTGGGACTTC TRBD1 14 TRBJ2-4 few TRBV6-2/TRBV6-3
CASRPEGREQFF TGCGCCAGCAGACCAGAGGGACGCGAGCAGTTCTTC . 12 TRBJ2-1 . TRBV5-1
CASSLGRMRFF TGTGCCAGCAGCTTAGGGCGGATGAGGTTCTTT . 11 TRBJ1-1 . TRBV5-8
CASSQDKTWGNEQFF TGCGCCAGCAGCCAAGATAAGACCTGGGGCAATGAGCAGTTCTTC . 15 TRBJ2-1 . TRBV4-1
CASSQGGSRTDSYEQYF TGCGCCAGCAGCCAAGGGGGCTCAAGGACAGACAGCTACGAGCAGTACTTC . 17 TRBJ2-7 few TRBV4-1
CASSLAGNNNEQFF TGTGCCAGCAGTTTGGCCGGGAACAACAATGAGCAGTTCTTC . 14 TRBJ2-1 many TRBV12-3/TRBV12-4
CASSSDRAGRETQYF TGTGCCAGCAGTTCGGACAGGGCTGGGAGAGAGACCCAGTACTTC TRBD1 15 TRBJ2-5 . TRBV6-2/TRBV6-3
CASSYFRDRGAHQPQHF TGTGCCAGCAGTTATTTCCGGGACAGGGGGGCCCATCAGCCCCAGCATTTT TRBD1 17 TRBJ1-5 . TRBV28
CASSPPSGRETQYF TGTGCCAGCTCACCACCGTCAGGGCGGGAGACCCAGTACTTC . 14 TRBJ2-5 few TRBV18
CASSQDVASGNTIYF TGCGCCAGCAGCCAAGATGTAGCTTCTGGAAACACCATATATTTT . 15 TRBJ1-3 many TRBV4-1
CASSLAQDTDTQYF TGCGCCAGCAGCCTAGCTCAGGACACAGATACGCAGTATTTT . 14 TRBJ2-3 . TRBV5-1
CASSRREGRHNSPLHF TGTGCCAGCAGCCGTCGGGAGGGGAGGCATAATTCACCCCTCCACTTT . 16 TRBJ1-6 . TRBV7-8
CASSLGRGYETQYF TGTGCCAGCAGCTTGGGCAGGGGGTATGAGACCCAGTACTTC TRBD1 14 TRBJ2-5 medium-sized TRBV5-6